The next 24 T cell receptor beta chains were all read from a single sample in a study of blood T cell repertoires in COVID-19. Profiling relied on immunoSEQ multiplex PCR, and the TCRdb table lists in-frame clones only, not all of them. The table records 430,000 or so clones, 80% to 90% of them present only once. The sequenced material came from peripheral blood. The receptors derive from a man aged 18 to 35 with COVID-19, enrolled during active disease.

The J gene is TRBJ2-5, the V gene TRBV12-3 or TRBV12-4; 7 bases are shared with TRBD2. The CDR3 totals 13 residues. V lost 6 bases to trimming and J lost 5 bases; unmatched junction nucleotides: 6. CDR3 nucleotides: TGTGCCAGCAGGCGGGACTATTTGGAGACCCAGTACTTC. Its translation: CASRRDYLETQYF.

This chain joins TRBV6-2 or TRBV6-3 and TRBJ2-1; 7 positions match TRBD1. The CDR3 contains 18 residues. Germline V gene sequence: CDR1 MNHEY, CDR2 SVGEGT. Trimming cost V 1 base and J 0 bases; bases outside gene matches: 9. The CDR3 bases are TGTGCCAGCAGTTACTATCCCCCGACAGGGAACTCCTACAATGAGCAGTTCTTC. Translating it yields CASSYYPPTGNSYNEQFF.

J is TRBJ2-5 and V is TRBV7-9, with TRBD1 as a possible D gene (6 bases). This CDR3 has 13 amino acids. V dropped 7 bases and J dropped 1 base, with 10 bases sitting between them. Looked up from germline, CDR1 is SEHNR and CDR2 is FQNEAQ (reference sequence). The CDR3 coding sequence is TGTGCCAGCATCGCAGGGGTCCAAGAGACCCAGTACTTC. Its protein product is CASIAGVQETQYF.

Of note for this clone: This sample includes further DNA sequences coding for the same CDR3. The chain uses TRBV18 and TRBJ2-1; no clear D. Germline lookup yields CDR1 KGHSH and CDR2 LQKENI. The CDR3 totals 14 residues. V dropped 4 bases and J dropped 1 base, with 8 bases sitting between them. CDR3 DNA sequence: TGTGCCAGCTCACTATCCGTTTCCTACAATGAGCAGTTCTTC. As protein: CASSLSVSYNEQFF.

The chain employs TRBV4-1 and TRBJ1-5; no firm D call. CDR1 and CDR2 from the germline V gene are MGHRA and YSYEKL. The ends were cut back, 0 bases at V and 6 bases at J, with 6 bases in the middle. The CDR3 runs 13 residues. DNA for the CDR3: TGCGCCAGCAGCCAAGAGGAGGGTCAGCCCCAGCATTTT. The encoded protein is CASSQEEGQPQHF.

For the CDR3, the DNA is TGTGCCAGCAGCCTAACAGGGGATACGCAGTATTTT. It is translated as CASSLTGDTQYF. V gene TRBV3-1 (or the pseudogene TRBV3-2) combines with J gene TRBJ2-3, with D tentatively TRBD1 (6 bases). V was shortened by 4 bases and J by 6 bases, with 8 bases between the two germline ends. The CDR3 consists of 12 residues. CDR1 and CDR2 from the germline V gene are LGHDT and YNNKEL (reference sequence).

The CDR3 protein is CASSKTSGQFF. CDR3 nucleotide sequence: TGTGCCAGCAGCAAGACTAGCGGGCAGTTCTTC. The genes are TRBV21-1 and TRBJ2-1; TRBD2, the table's D call, was not compared with the DNA. TRBV21-1 is a pseudogene. The length of the CDR3 is 11 residues.

This chain uses TRBV13 with TRBJ2-7, with 7 bases aligning to TRBD2. V lost 5 bases and J lost 6; bases outside the gene matches: 13. The CDR3 length is 15 residues. Looked up from germline, CDR1 is PRHDT and CDR2 is FYEKMQ (reference sequence). The CDR3 DNA is TGTGCCAGCAGCCCCCCACGGGAGGCTCTCTCCGAGCAGTACTTC. Protein sequence: CASSPPREALSEQYF.

The J gene is TRBJ2-1, the V gene TRBV7-3, with 10 nucleotides matching TRBD1. Germline CDR1 reads SGHTA; CDR2 reads FQGTGA. Losses at the gene ends were 4 bases for V and 8 bases for J; bases not matched to a gene: 8. This CDR3 has 15 amino acids. CDR3 protein: CASSYDGTGVYEQFF. The CDR3 DNA sequence: TGTGCCAGCAGCTACGACGGGACAGGGGTCTATGAGCAGTTCTTC.

In the case of this clone: Other DNA sequences from this sample encode an identical CDR3 as well. The chain recombines TRBV6-5 with TRBJ1-6; TRBD1 matches 8 bases. The germline V gene encodes CDR1 MNHEY and CDR2 SVGAGI. The CDR3 length is 14 residues. Trimming at V came to 5 bases and at J to 7 bases, leaving 4 bases not matched to a gene. CDR3: CASSHRDRNSPLHF. The CDR3 DNA reads as TGTGCCAGCAGTCACCGGGACAGGAATTCACCCCTCCACTTT.

The chain has TRBV4-1 and TRBJ2-7; 8 bases are a match to TRBD2. Germline V lookup: CDR1 MGHRA, CDR2 YSYEKL. V lost 1 base to trimming and J lost 4 bases; unmatched junction nucleotides: 6. This CDR3 region has 15 residues. As DNA, the CDR3 is TGCGCCAGCAGCCAAGGAAGCGGGAGTCAGTACGAGCAGTACTTC. Protein: CASSQGSGSQYEQYF.

The J gene is TRBJ1-5, the V gene TRBV19; 7 positions agree with TRBD1. There are 16 residues in the CDR3. Germline CDR1 reads LNHDA; CDR2 reads SQIVND (reference sequence). Trimming at V came to 5 bases and at J to 1 base, leaving 8 bases not matched to a gene. The CDR3, as DNA: TGTGCCAGTAGTGCACGTAGGGACAGAAGCAATCAGCCCCAGCATTTT. It specifies CASSARRDRSNQPQHF.

Comment on this clone: Other DNA sequences in this sample translate to the same CDR3. This chain uses TRBV7-9 with TRBJ2-7; D is unresolved. Germline values: CDR1 SEHNR, CDR2 FQNEAQ (reference sequence). V was trimmed by 1 base and J by 3 bases, leaving 4 bases between them. The CDR3 is made up of 12 amino acids. As DNA, the CDR3 is TGTGCCAGCAGCTTAGTCCTCTACGAGCAGTACTTC. This sequence encodes CASSLVLYEQYF.

V is TRBV10-1 and J is TRBJ2-1; TRBD2 is a possible D gene (6 bases). CDR3 length equals 14 residues. V was trimmed by 7 bases and J by 5 bases, leaving 15 bases between them. Germline lookup yields CDR1 WNHNN and CDR2 SYGVQD (reference sequence). CDR3 residues: CASNPGGNHNEQFF. The CDR3 DNA follows: TGCGCCAGCAATCCCGGGGGAAACCACAATGAGCAGTTCTTC.

The V call is TRBV11-2, the J call TRBJ2-7; no clear D. Germline CDR1 SGHAT, CDR2 FQNNGV. The CDR3 is 15 amino acids. Trimming removed 1 base from V and 7 bases from J, with 17 bases in between. This CDR3 is CASSLVGGLGEEQYF. The CDR3 DNA sequence: TGTGCCAGCAGCTTAGTCGGCGGCCTCGGTGAGGAGCAGTACTTC. The variable domain in full, completed from reference TRBV11-2 and TRBJ2-7, reads EAGVAQSPRYKIIEKRQSVAFWCNPISGHATLYWYQQILGQGPKLLIQFQNNGVVDDSQLPKDRFSAERLKGVDSTLKIQPAKLEDSAVYLCASSLVGGLGEEQYFGPGTRLTVT.

This clone was detected only once. This chain joins TRBV4-1 and TRBJ2-7; 7 bases are shared with TRBD2. V shed 0 bases, J shed 3 bases, and the junction held 8 bases outside the gene matches. The CDR3 is 16 amino acids. Per germline, CDR1 MGHRA and CDR2 YSYEKL. The CDR3 protein is CASSQEPLAAVYEQYF. CDR3 nucleotides: TGCGCCAGCAGCCAAGAACCCCTAGCGGCCGTCTACGAGCAGTACTTC.

The rearrangement uses TRBV2 and TRBJ1-6; D is unresolved. V lost 6 bases to trimming and J lost 10 bases, with 19 bases between them. Germline assignment: CDR1 SNHLY and CDR2 FYNNEI. CDR3 length equals 15 residues. CDR3 protein: CASRGSAGAESPLHF. For the CDR3, the DNA is TGTGCCAGCAGGGGGTCAGCTGGAGCGGAATCACCCCTCCACTTT.

This clone was recorded only once. The rearrangement joins TRBV24-1 to TRBJ2-1; possible D gene TRBD1, 5 bases. Germline-derived CDR1 and CDR2 are KGHDR and SFDVKD. This CDR3 region has 14 residues. V lost 6 bases and J 6 bases, leaving 14 bases between the germline ends. The CDR3 coding sequence is TGTGCCACCAGTACCCAGGGAAGATTCAATGAGCAGTTCTTC. Its translation: CATSTQGRFNEQFF.

This rearrangement joins TRBV19 to TRBJ1-2, with TRBD1 matching over 8 bases. Germline lookup yields CDR1 LNHDA and CDR2 SQIVND (reference sequence). The CDR3 extends over 15 amino acids. Germline trimming cut 5 bases from V and 1 base from J; bases unmatched to any gene: 6. The CDR3 sequence: CASSPGQAINYGYTF. The CDR3 coding sequence is TGTGCCAGTAGTCCGGGACAGGCCATTAACTATGGCTACACCTTC.

This clone was seen only once. The gene calls are TRBV11-3 and TRBJ2-5; D call uncertain. CDR1 is SGHNT, CDR2 YENEEA, per germline. V was cut by 0 bases and J by 6 bases, with 11 bases left in between. This CDR3 spans 14 amino acids. In DNA, the CDR3 is TGTGCCAGCAGCTTAGATCTGTTAGCAAAGACCCAGTACTTC. Amino acid sequence: CASSLDLLAKTQYF.

The CDR3 sequence: CASTQGSYEQYF. The CDR3 DNA follows: TGTGCCAGCACTCAGGGCTCCTACGAGCAGTACTTC. The rearrangement links TRBV6-5 to TRBJ2-7; D might be TRBD1 (5 bases). Germline CDR1 reads MNHEY; CDR2 reads SVGAGI. V was trimmed by 7 bases and J by 0 bases, leaving 7 bases between them. This CDR3 has 12 amino acids.

This clone was recorded a few times. The chain combines TRBV7-9 with TRBJ2-1; 7 bases align to TRBD1. Germline V gene sequence: CDR1 SEHNR, CDR2 FQNEAQ (reference sequence). The CDR3 consists of 14 residues. V gave up 5 bases and J gave up 0 bases; unmatched junction bases: 1. CDR3: CASSGDSSYNEQFF. The CDR3, as DNA: TGTGCCAGCAGCGGGGACAGCTCCTACAATGAGCAGTTCTTC.

The chain employs TRBV6-5 and TRBJ1-6, with D possibly matching TRBD1 (6 bases). The length of the CDR3 is 14 residues. V was trimmed by 3 bases and J by 5 bases, leaving 8 bases between them. Germline CDR1 and CDR2: MNHEY and SVGAGI. The CDR3 here is CASSYQGNNSPLHF. DNA for the CDR3: TGTGCCAGCAGTTATCAGGGGAATAATTCACCCCTCCACTTT.

This chain joins TRBV10-2 and TRBJ1-2; a weak D match, TRBD1 (5 bases). The CDR3 runs to 13 residues. CDR1 is WSHSY, CDR2 SAAADI, per germline. With 3 bases removed from V and 3 bases from J, the gap between germline ends came to 8 bases. The CDR3 loop is CASSDGGYYGYTF. The CDR3 DNA follows: TGCGCCAGCAGTGACGGGGGGTACTATGGCTACACCTTC.